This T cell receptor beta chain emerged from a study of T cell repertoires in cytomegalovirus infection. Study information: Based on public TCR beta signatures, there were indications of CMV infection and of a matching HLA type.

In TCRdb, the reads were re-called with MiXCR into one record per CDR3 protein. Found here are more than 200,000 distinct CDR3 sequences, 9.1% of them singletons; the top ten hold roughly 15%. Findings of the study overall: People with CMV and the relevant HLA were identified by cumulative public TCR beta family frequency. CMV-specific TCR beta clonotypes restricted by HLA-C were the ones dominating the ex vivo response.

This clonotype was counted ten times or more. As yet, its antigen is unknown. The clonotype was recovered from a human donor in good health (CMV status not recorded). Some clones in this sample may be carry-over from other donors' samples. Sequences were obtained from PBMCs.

The CDR3 sequence: CSVEGERGLGDTQYF. The CDR3 DNA sequence: TGCAGCGTTGAAGGAGAGCGGGGGCTCGGAGATACGCAGTATTTT. The chain links TRBV29-1 to TRBJ2-3, with TRBD2 matching over 8 bases. The V gene's germline CDR1 is SQVTM and CDR2 ANQGSEA. V lost 1 base to trimming and J lost 5 bases; unmatched junction nucleotides: 8. This CDR3 region has 15 residues.